Sequencing of this T cell receptor (beta chain) was carried out in a study of blood T cell repertoires in COVID-19. Overall study: Donors in the United States, Italy and Spain gave samples during acute or convalescent COVID-19. Nucleic acid was either cDNA or gDNA, and it came from T cells, B-cell-depleted T cells, or PBMCs.

In the authors' methods: Amplification of reference gene primers was used by the study to estimate nucleated cell counts. Generated by immunoSEQ multiplex PCR, the TCRdb table keeps only in-frame clones and is missing some. From that table come the V and J calls and clone size; the DNA was used to work out D and trimming. The sample lists tens of thousands of clones, around four fifths seen once, with 13% to 15% in the top ten. Germline-derived CDR1 and CDR2 are LGHDT and YNNKEL (reference sequence). The CDR3 runs to 14 residues. Trimming removed 0 bases at V and 1 base at J, with 6 bases between. The V call is TRBV3-1 (or the pseudogene TRBV3-2), the J call TRBJ1-2; D remains unclear. The sequencing input was peripheral blood. The receptor was isolated from a man over 45 with active or convalescent COVID-19. Here the CDR3 reads CASSQDPVNYGYTF. As DNA, the CDR3 is TGTGCCAGCAGCCAAGATCCGGTTAACTATGGCTACACCTTC.